This TCR beta chain came from a study of CD8 T cells in Susac syndrome. In blood CD8+ and CD4+ T cells, TCR beta underwent sequencing. A quantity of about 0.45 to 1 ug RNA underwent reverse transcription using random hexamers. One entry per CDR3 protein results from TCRdb running MiXCR on the immunoSEQ multiplex PCR reads. The sample carries under 150,000 distinct CDR3 sequences, about 95% recorded once. Sequences were obtained from CD4+ T cells from PBMCs. The receptor was isolated from a human donor with Susac syndrome.

Here the CDR3 DNA reads TGCAGTGCTCCTAGGGACAATCGGATGGGTGAAGCTTTCTTT. This gives the protein CSAPRDNRMGEAFF. The chain couples TRBV20-1 to TRBJ1-1; TRBD1 is a possible D gene (6 bases). V gave up 5 bases and J gave up 7 bases, with 20 bases separating them. The CDR3 loop spans 14 amino acids. Germline V gene sequence: CDR1 DFQATT, CDR2 SNEGSKA (reference sequence).